Shown below are 2 T cell receptor beta chains from a single sample sequenced in a study of healthy donors' naive CD4 and CD8 T cells. Starting from about 470 ng of total RNA, TCR libraries were made with linear amplification. Using its own MiXCR run on the reads, TCRdb lists one record per CDR3 protein. The table has some 190,000 distinct CDR3 sequences, over 60% seen once; the top ten hold roughly 2.4%. The specimen was naive CD4+ and CD8+ T cells sorted from blood, pooled from several donors. The receptors here all came from a pool of human donors in good health; the sample pools cells from several healthy donors.

The chain has TRBV29-1 and TRBJ2-5; the match to TRBD1 covers 8 bases. This CDR3 region has 14 residues. Germline values: CDR1 SQVTM, CDR2 ANQGSEA. Germline trimming cut 2 bases from V and 5 bases from J; bases unmatched to any gene: 7. This chain's CDR3 is CSVELRQGMETQYF. In DNA, the CDR3 is TGCAGCGTTGAACTGAGACAGGGGATGGAGACCCAGTACTTC.

The chain recombines TRBV29-1 with TRBJ2-3, with D possibly matching TRBD1 (6 bases). From germline, CDR1 is SQVTM and CDR2 ANQGSEA. CDR3 length equals 14 residues. V lost 3 bases, J lost 5 bases, and 15 bases lay in between. In nucleotides, the CDR3 is TGCAGCGTTGACGGTGGGGGCCGGGGAGATACGCAGTATTTT. Protein product: CSVDGGGRGDTQYF.